Listed below are T cell receptor beta chains from one sample, sequenced in a study of blood T cell repertoires in COVID-19. Using immunoSEQ multiplex PCR, the repertoire was profiled, and TCRdb retains in-frame clones only, with some absent. In the table there are over 250,000 clones, around nine tenths of which are singletons. The sequenced sample was PBMCs or T cells enriched from blood (not recorded which). The receptors here all came from a man between 40 and 49 years old who had recovered from COVID-19. CDR3s include the opening cysteine and the closing phenylalanine or tryptophan. D genes are given only for firm matches. Not every row has a clone size; where given, it reads once, few, many or a size class.

cdr3_aa cdr3_nt clone_size j_call d_call v_call
CAISESKQSGANYGYTF TGTGCCATCAGTGAGTCTAAACAGTCAGGGGCTAACTATGGCTACACCTTC . TRBJ1-2 . TRBV10-3
CASSQGGGRDSQFF TGCGCCAGCAGCCAAGGCGGGGGCCGGGACTCACAGTTCTTC . TRBJ2-1 . TRBV4-3
CASSVRDYEKLFF TGTGCCAGCAGTGTGAGGGATTATGAAAAACTGTTTTTT . TRBJ1-4 . TRBV12-3/TRBV12-4
CASSISFSGGSGDTQYF TGTGCCAGTAGTATCTCTTTTAGCGGGGGTTCTGGGGATACGCAGTATTTT . TRBJ2-3 TRBD2 TRBV19
CASSKRQPGQMNEKLFF TGCGCCAGCAGCAAAAGACAACCGGGACAGATGAATGAAAAACTGTTTTTT . TRBJ1-4 TRBD1 TRBV4-3
CASSQGVPYNEQFF TGTGCCAGCAGCCAGGGGGTCCCCTACAATGAGCAGTTCTTC . TRBJ2-1 TRBD1 TRBV7-7
CASSPRQLGADYGYTF TGTGCCAGCTCACCTCGCCAACTGGGGGCGGACTATGGCTACACCTTC . TRBJ1-2 . TRBV18
CASSFVDGYNSPLHF TGTGCCAGCAGCTTCGTTGACGGGTATAATTCACCCCTCCACTTT . TRBJ1-6 . TRBV5-4
CASSFHRDRGFVRELFF TGTGCCAGCAGCTTCCACCGGGACAGGGGATTCGTCCGGGAGCTGTTTTTT . TRBJ2-2 TRBD1 TRBV11-2
CASTPHPAGAVGYGYTF TGCGCCAGCACTCCCCACCCCGCAGGGGCGGTTGGCTATGGCTACACCTTC . TRBJ1-2 . TRBV5-1
CASRSIGAGKTDTQYF TGTGCCTCCAGGTCCATTGGTGCAGGGAAGACAGATACGCAGTATTTT once TRBJ2-3 . TRBV24-1
CASSQGGQTAYEQYF TGCGCCAGCAGCCAAGGTGGACAGACAGCCTATGAGCAGTACTTC . TRBJ2-7 . TRBV4-3
CASSLRGVNSPLHF TGTGCCAGCAGCTTAAGGGGAGTGAATTCACCCCTCCACTTT . TRBJ1-6 . TRBV7-3
CSASSYRDRVSEQYF TGCAGTGCTAGTTCCTACCGGGACAGGGTGAGCGAGCAGTACTTC . TRBJ2-7 TRBD1 TRBV20-1
CASSVGTDSNQPQHF TGTGCCAGCAGTGTGGGGACAGATAGCAATCAGCCCCAGCATTTT few TRBJ1-5 TRBD1 TRBV2
CSVSETQQPQHF TGCAGCGTCTCGGAGACCCAACAGCCCCAGCATTTT . TRBJ1-5 . TRBV29-1
CASSLGTPTETQYF TGCGCCAGCAGCTTGGGGACTCCTACAGAGACCCAGTACTTC . TRBJ2-5 . TRBV5-1
CASGAGGDVTEAFF TGTGCCAGCGGGGCAGGGGGCGATGTCACTGAAGCTTTCTTT . TRBJ1-1 TRBD1 TRBV6-5
CASSLTSGGALETQYF TGTGCCAGCAGCTTGACTAGCGGGGGGGCTTTAGAGACCCAGTACTTC . TRBJ2-5 TRBD2 TRBV7-2
CASSPPFLAGGENEQFF TGTGCCAGCAGTCCCCCCTTTCTAGCGGGGGGTGAAAATGAGCAGTTCTTC . TRBJ2-1 . TRBV21-1
CAWSSQENTEAFF TGTGCCTGGAGTTCTCAGGAGAACACTGAAGCTTTCTTT . TRBJ1-1 . TRBV30
CASSLRQGNYGYTF TGTGCCAGCAGCCTCCGACAGGGTAACTATGGCTACACCTTC . TRBJ1-2 TRBD1 TRBV6-5
CASSWTGLVDTEAFF TGTGCCAGCAGCTGGACAGGTCTAGTGGACACTGAAGCTTTCTTT . TRBJ1-1 TRBD1 TRBV13
CAIGQNNSPLHF TGTGCCATCGGACAGAATAATTCACCCCTCCACTTT . TRBJ1-6 . TRBV10-3
CASSYSEGTGNTIYF TGTGCCAGCAGTTACTCGGAGGGTACTGGAAACACCATATATTTT . TRBJ1-3 . TRBV6-2/TRBV6-3